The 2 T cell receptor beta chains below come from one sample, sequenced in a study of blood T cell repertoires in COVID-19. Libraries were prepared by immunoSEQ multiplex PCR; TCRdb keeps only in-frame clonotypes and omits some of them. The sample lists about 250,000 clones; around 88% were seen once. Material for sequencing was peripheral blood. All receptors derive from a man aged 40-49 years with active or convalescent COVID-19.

In DNA, the CDR3 is TGTGCCAGCAGTCCAGGGGGAGGGAACACCGGGGAGCTGTTTTTT. Translated: CASSPGGGNTGELFF. The chain is built from TRBV6-4 and TRBJ2-2; D may be TRBD1 (7 bases). The ends were cut back, 5 bases at V and 1 base at J, with 11 bases in the middle. CDR1 MRHNA and CDR2 SNTAGT come from the germline V gene. The CDR3 covers 15 residues.

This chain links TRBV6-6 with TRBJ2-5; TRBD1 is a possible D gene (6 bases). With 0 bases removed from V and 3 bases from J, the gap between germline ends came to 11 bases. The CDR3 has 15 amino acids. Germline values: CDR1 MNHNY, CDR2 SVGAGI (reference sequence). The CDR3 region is CASSYSVDSKETQYF. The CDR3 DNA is TGTGCCAGCAGTTACTCGGTGGACAGCAAAGAGACCCAGTACTTC.